This record looks at one T cell receptor (beta chain) sequence and its context. Its specificity is not known. From PBMCs, CD4+ and CD8+ T cells were sorted. These data originate in a study of CD8+ T cells in alopecia areata. Overall study findings and caveats: Sequencing of scalp samples also includes resident alphabeta T cells from normal skin. Mice showed TCR sharing more clearly than patients did, possibly owing to HLA. The study found higher clonality in lesional than normal scalp, especially in alopecia totalis/universalis.

Germline-derived CDR1 and CDR2 are SEHNR and FQNEAQ (reference sequence). Between the trimmed V and J ends, which lost 1 base and 0 bases, there was a span of 7 bases. This CDR3 comprises 15 residues. Following RNA extraction, reverse transcription yielded cDNA that acted as the sequencing template. The assay was immunoSEQ multiplex PCR, and TCRdb's table has in-frame clones only and misses some. In the table there are tens of thousands of clones, around 80% of which are singletons. This clonotype originated in a human donor with alopecia areata. The specimen was NKG2D-low CD8+ T cells sorted from blood. V is TRBV7-9 and J is TRBJ2-1, with D uncertain. The CDR3 DNA is TGTGCCAGCAGCTTAGTTCAACCCTCCTACAATGAGCAGTTCTTC. Residues: CASSLVQPSYNEQFF.